The 10 T cell receptor beta chains in this list originate from one sample, sequenced in a study of siplizumab effects on memory and regulatory T cells. Profiling relied on immunoSEQ multiplex PCR, and the TCRdb table lists in-frame clones only, not all of them. The repertoire holds about 87,000 clones, with 90% as singletons. Sample: CD4+ T cells sorted from blood. Receptors were obtained from a human donor in good health.

This chain links TRBV19 with TRBJ2-3; D tentatively reads TRBD1 or TRBD2 (6 bases each). Germline CDR1 and CDR2: LNHDA and SQIVND (reference sequence). The CDR3 has 16 residues. V gave up 3 bases and J gave up 0 bases, with 13 bases separating them. The CDR3 here is CASSMRTGASTDTQYF. The CDR3 bases are TGTGCCAGTAGTATGCGGACGGGGGCTAGCACAGATACGCAGTATTTT.

The chain uses TRBV19 and TRBJ2-7; 7 nucleotides align to TRBD2. Unmatched junction bases numbered 4, after V lost 1 base and J lost 4 bases. Germline CDR1 reads LNHDA; CDR2 reads SQIVND (reference sequence). CDR3 length: 14 residues. CDR3 sequence reads: CASSIGAGVYEQYF. For the CDR3, the DNA is TGTGCCAGTAGTATAGGTGCGGGAGTTTACGAGCAGTACTTC.

The chain is built from TRBV4-3 and TRBJ2-1; 15 bases are shared with TRBD2. Germline loops: CDR1 LGHNA, CDR2 YSLEER. V shed 2 bases, J shed 6 bases, and the junction held 5 bases outside the gene matches. This CDR3 is built from 17 residues. The CDR3 reads CASSQRTSGRALNEQFF. The CDR3 DNA reads as TGCGCCAGCAGCCAAAGGACTAGCGGGAGGGCCCTCAATGAGCAGTTCTTC.

The chain couples TRBV30 to TRBJ1-6; D uncertain. Germline V CDR1 and CDR2: GTSNPN, SVGIG (reference sequence). This CDR3 region has 13 residues. The V and J ends lost 2 bases and 10 bases respectively, with 12 bases between them. The chain's CDR3 is CAWSTWVESPLHF. The CDR3 nucleotides read TGTGCCTGGAGTACCTGGGTAGAGTCACCCCTCCACTTT. Combining the CDR3 with reference TRBV30 and TRBJ1-6 gives the whole variable domain SQTIHQWPATLVQPVGSPLSLECTVEGTSNPNLYWYRQAAGRGLQLLFYSVGIGQISSEVPQNLSASRPQDRQFILSSKKLLLSDSGFYLCAWSTWVESPLHFGNGTRLTVT.

This chain uses TRBV7-9 with TRBJ2-2; 7 bases line up with TRBD2. Trimming removed 6 bases from V and 4 bases from J; junction bases left unmatched: 11. CDR1 and CDR2 from the germline V gene are SEHNR and FQNEAQ (reference sequence). This CDR3 spans 16 amino acids. The CDR3 DNA follows: TGTGCCAGCAGTTTGGGAGGGACGGCCGGCACCGGGGAGCTGTTTTTT. Its translation: CASSLGGTAGTGELFF.

The chain couples TRBV5-6 to TRBJ1-5; 9 bases are a match to TRBD1. The germline gives CDR1 SGHDT, CDR2 YYEEEE. J was trimmed by 2 bases and V by 2 bases; bases with no gene match: 8. The CDR3 runs 17 residues. The CDR3 coding sequence is TGTGCCAGCAGCTTACAGGGGGCCCCAGGGGGCAATCAGCCCCAGCATTTT. Encoded protein: CASSLQGAPGGNQPQHF.

The CDR3 spells CASSATLAGEQYF. The CDR3 nucleotides are TGTGCCAGCAGCGCCACGCTCGCAGGCGAGCAGTACTTC. The gene calls are TRBV7-2 and TRBJ2-7; D is undetermined. V was pared by 5 bases and J by 6 bases, with 14 bases between. This CDR3 has 13 residues. Germline loops: CDR1 SGHTA, CDR2 FQGNSA.

The CDR3 region is CASSSTPGRIVQNEQFF. DNA of the CDR3: TGTGCCAGCAGTTCCACCCCGGGGAGAATTGTACAGAATGAGCAGTTCTTC. The chain couples TRBV27 to TRBJ2-1; possible D gene TRBD2, 5 bases. This CDR3 has 17 amino acids. The germline V gene encodes CDR1 MNHEY and CDR2 SMNVEV (reference sequence). V lost 4 bases and J lost 7, with 23 bases in between.

This chain uses TRBV11-1 with TRBJ2-4; the D is unclear. Germline CDR1 reads SGHAT; CDR2 reads FQDESV (reference sequence). The V end was cut by 0 bases, the J end by 3 bases, with 9 bases between. CDR3 length: 15 amino acids. The DNA of the CDR3 is TGTGCCAGCAGCTTAGCCATTGGCAACAAAAACATTCAGTACTTC. Protein product: CASSLAIGNKNIQYF.

The V and J genes are TRBV28 and TRBJ2-7; tentative D call: TRBD2 (6 bases). CDR1 and CDR2 (germline): MDHEN, SYDVKM. This CDR3 contains 14 residues. Trimming removed 10 bases at V and 7 bases at J, with 23 bases between. The CDR3 nucleotides read TGTGCCACCATAACCTTAGCGGCCCCTAGGGAGCAGTACTTC. Its translation: CATITLAAPREQYF. Using reference TRBV28 and TRBJ2-7 for the parts outside the CDR3, the full variable domain is DVKVTQSSRYLVKRTGEKVFLECVQDMDHENMFWYRQDPGLGLRLIYFSYDVKMKEKGDIPEGYSVSREKKERFSLILESASTNQTSMYLCATITLAAPREQYFGPGTRLTVT.